These 8 T cell receptor beta chains share one sample of origin, sequenced in a study of blood T cell repertoires in COVID-19. Generated by immunoSEQ multiplex PCR, the TCRdb table keeps only in-frame clones and is missing some. The sample carries about 260,000 clones, 88% recorded once. Material for sequencing was peripheral blood. Receptors originate from a woman between 65 and 79 years old with COVID-19, enrolled during active disease.

This chain links TRBV2 with TRBJ2-2, with 12 bases matching TRBD2. The CDR3 contains 17 residues. Losses at the gene ends were 4 bases for V and 4 bases for J; bases not matched to a gene: 7. Germline CDR1 and CDR2: SNHLY and FYNNEI. CDR3 nucleotides: TGTGCCAGCAGTGGGGAGACTAGCGGGAGTTTCACCGGGGAGCTGTTTTTT. This codes for CASSGETSGSFTGELFF.

The chain combines TRBV15 with TRBJ1-3, with D unresolved. CDR3 length: 16 residues. Trimming stripped 0 bases from V and 0 bases from J, with 9 bases between. CDR1 is LNHNV and CDR2 is YYDKDF in the germline V gene (reference sequence). The CDR3 DNA reads as TGTGCCACCAGCAGAGACGAAGCCCGCTCTGGAAACACCATATATTTT. Translation: CATSRDEARSGNTIYF.

DNA for the CDR3: TGTGCCAGCAGGCCCCGACTAGCGGGAGGGTGGGAGTTACGGGAGACCCAGTACTTC. Translation gives CASRPRLAGGWELRETQYF. The chain couples TRBV28 to TRBJ2-5; 14 bases map to TRBD2. The CDR3 is made up of 19 amino acids. With 6 bases clipped from V and 5 bases from J, the junction kept 17 bases outside the gene matches. Germline CDR1 is MDHEN and CDR2 is SYDVKM.

V and J are TRBV5-4 and TRBJ1-2; 9 bases align to TRBD1. V shed 4 bases, J shed 4 bases, and the junction held 5 bases outside the gene matches. The CDR3 is made up of 14 amino acids. Germline V lookup: CDR1 SGHNT, CDR2 YYREEE (reference sequence). The CDR3 is CASSIQTGGYGYTF. DNA for the CDR3: TGTGCCAGCAGCATCCAGACAGGGGGCTATGGCTACACCTTC.

This chain uses TRBV28 with TRBJ2-7, with D possibly TRBD2 on 6 matching bases. The germline V gene encodes CDR1 MDHEN and CDR2 SYDVKM. The CDR3 is 12 residues long. V lost 7 bases to trimming and J lost 4 bases, with 11 bases between them. The CDR3 nucleotides are TGTGCCAGCACTAAAGCGGGTTACGAGCAGTACTTC. The encoded protein is CASTKAGYEQYF.

The genes are TRBV6-5 and TRBJ1-6, with 7 bases matching TRBD1. V trimming: 6 bases; J trimming: 8 bases; junction bases outside the gene matches: 7. The CDR3 spans 14 residues. CDR1 is MNHEY and CDR2 is SVGAGI in the germline V gene. The CDR3 region has the DNA TGTGCCAGCAGAACCGGGACAGAGTATTCACCCCTCCACTTT. It translates to CASRTGTEYSPLHF.

Here the CDR3 reads CASSFLQGRGNTIYF. Written as DNA, the CDR3 is TGTGCCAGCAGCTTCCTACAGGGTAGAGGAAACACCATATATTTT. The V call is TRBV7-2, the J call TRBJ1-3; weak D call: TRBD1 (6 bases). Germline-derived CDR1 and CDR2 are SGHTA and FQGNSA. Trimming took off 3 bases at V and 4 bases at J, with 13 bases between the two ends. This CDR3 has 15 amino acids.

The chain uses TRBV4-1 and TRBJ1-4, with D maybe TRBD1 (5 bases). The CDR3 runs to 17 residues. Germline CDR1 MGHRA, CDR2 YSYEKL. Trimming shortened V by 0 bases and J by 6 bases, and 17 bases separated the two germline ends. In nucleotides, the CDR3 is TGCGCCAGCAGCCAAGATGGGGCCGGTCGGATCTATGAAAAACTGTTTTTT. Residues: CASSQDGAGRIYEKLFF.